This T cell receptor (beta chain) emerged from a study of breast tumors, draining lymph nodes, adjacent tissues. One entry per CDR3 protein, called by TCRdb with MiXCR from the multiplex PCR reads. This sample yields 65,000 to 80,000 distinct CDR3 sequences, of which around 20% are seen a single time; around 2.5% belongs to the top ten. This clonotype was counted at least ten times. Samples came from axillary lymph nodes draining the breast cancer. V lost 5 bases to trimming and J lost 6 bases, with 9 bases between them. The germline CDR1 and CDR2 sequences are SGHVS and FNYEAQ. This CDR3 is 12 amino acids long.

The rearrangement uses TRBV7-6 and TRBJ2-3, with D uncertain. The sample taken for sequencing was axillary lymph node tissue. The receptor was isolated from a female donor with breast cancer. Some clones in this sample may be carry-over from other donors' samples. CDR3 bases: TGTGCCAGCAGCGGCCTCGGCGATACGCAGTATTTT. Translated, it gives CASSGLGDTQYF.